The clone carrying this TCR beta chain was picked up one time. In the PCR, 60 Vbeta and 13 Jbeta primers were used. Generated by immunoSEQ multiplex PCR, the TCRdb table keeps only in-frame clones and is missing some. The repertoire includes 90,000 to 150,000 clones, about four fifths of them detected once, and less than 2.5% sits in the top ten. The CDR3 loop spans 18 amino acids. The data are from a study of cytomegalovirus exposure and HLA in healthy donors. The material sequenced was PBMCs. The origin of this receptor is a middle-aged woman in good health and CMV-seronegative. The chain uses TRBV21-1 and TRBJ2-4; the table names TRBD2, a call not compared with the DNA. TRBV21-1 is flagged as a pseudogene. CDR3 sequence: CASSPPPAEVEAKNIQYF. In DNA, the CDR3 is TGTGCCAGCAGCCCACCCCCGGCGGAGGTTGAAGCCAAAAACATTCAGTACTTC.